The 11 T cell receptor beta chains below all came from one sample that was sequenced in a study of blood T cell repertoires in COVID-19. Sequencing used immunoSEQ multiplex PCR; TCRdb keeps in-frame clones, though not all of them. The sample holds just over 150,000 clones, more than 80% seen once. The sample consisted of peripheral blood. The receptors here all came from a middle-aged woman with acute or convalescent COVID-19.

The rearrangement joins TRBV9 to TRBJ2-2, with 9 bases that match TRBD2. V shed 1 base and J 6 bases; nucleotides not matched to a gene: 4. The CDR3 is 15 residues long. Germline-derived CDR1 and CDR2 are SGDLS and YYNGEE. The CDR3 DNA follows: TGTGCCAGCAGCGTACGGGTAGCGGGAGCCGGGGAGCTGTTTTTT. This translates into CASSVRVAGAGELFF.

This clone was recorded a few times. This sequence joins TRBV5-1 and TRBJ1-3; D gene unclear. V was clipped by 0 bases and J by 1 base, with 8 bases between them. Germline values: CDR1 SGHRS, CDR2 YFSETQ. This CDR3 contains 15 residues. The chain's CDR3 is CASSLAEGSGNTIYF. The CDR3 DNA sequence: TGCGCCAGCAGCTTGGCCGAGGGATCTGGAAACACCATATATTTT.

The chain employs TRBV19 and TRBJ1-4; 7 bases fit TRBD1. Trimming cost V 8 bases and J 8 bases; bases outside gene matches: 2. Germline V lookup: CDR1 LNHDA, CDR2 SQIVND (reference sequence). The CDR3 has 11 amino acids. In DNA, the CDR3 is TGTGCCAGTTCGACAGGGGAAAAACTGTTTTTT. Translated: CASSTGEKLFF.

The genes are TRBV18 and TRBJ2-3; maybe TRBD1 (5 bases). CDR1 KGHSH and CDR2 LQKENI come from the germline V gene. V dropped 1 base and J dropped 2 bases, with 13 bases sitting between them. This CDR3 region has 16 residues. The CDR3 is CASSPRLTVLTDTQYF. The CDR3 bases are TGTGCCAGCTCACCACGACTGACAGTCCTCACAGATACGCAGTATTTT.

V is TRBV20-1 and J is TRBJ2-7, with TRBD2 identical over 7 bases. The CDR3 is made up of 14 amino acids. With 3 bases clipped from V and 3 bases from J, the junction kept 8 bases outside the gene matches. The germline gives CDR1 DFQATT, CDR2 SNEGSKA (reference sequence). In nucleotides, the CDR3 is TGCAGTGCTAGTGGGGGAGCGGGGAACTACGAGCAGTACTTC. This gives the protein CSASGGAGNYEQYF.

The chain links TRBV12-3 or TRBV12-4 to TRBJ1-2; D might be TRBD1 (5 bases). The length of the CDR3 is 13 residues. V was clipped by 5 bases and J by 7 bases, with 14 bases between them. CDR3 sequence reads: CASSGGWPSGYTF. The DNA of the CDR3 is TGTGCCAGCAGTGGGGGGTGGCCGAGTGGCTACACCTTC.

This chain connects TRBV11-3 to TRBJ2-1; 10 bases line up with TRBD2. Trimming removed 1 base from V and 7 bases from J; junction bases left unmatched: 4. Germline V gives CDR1 SGHNT, CDR2 YENEEA. This CDR3 spans 15 amino acids. The CDR3 is CASSLASGSRNEQFF. As DNA, the CDR3 is TGTGCCAGCAGCTTAGCTAGCGGGAGTAGAAATGAGCAGTTCTTC.

The J gene is TRBJ2-7, the V gene TRBV5-1; 10 positions agree with TRBD2. V gave up 1 base and J gave up 3 bases; unmatched junction bases: 4. This CDR3 comprises 15 residues. CDR1 and CDR2 from the germline V gene are SGHRS and YFSETQ. DNA of the CDR3: TGCGCCAGCAGCTTGTATCCTAGCGGGAGCTACGAGCAGTACTTC. This codes for CASSLYPSGSYEQYF.

This clone was picked up a small number of times. V and J are TRBV24-1 and TRBJ2-4; TRBD2 matches 7 bases. The CDR3 is 16 amino acids. V shed 3 bases, J shed 4 bases, and the junction held 8 bases outside the gene matches. Germline CDR1 is KGHDR and CDR2 is SFDVKD. In nucleotides, the CDR3 is TGTGCCACCAGTGATCCGAGGAGGGAGGGAAAAAACATTCAGTACTTC. Residues: CATSDPRREGKNIQYF.

The gene calls are TRBV12-3 or TRBV12-4 and TRBJ1-1, with D unclear. The ends were cut back, 6 bases at V and 7 bases at J, with 12 bases in the middle. The CDR3 extends over 12 amino acids. The DNA of the CDR3 is TGTGCCAGCAGGACTCTTATGGGTGAAGCTTTCTTT. This encodes CASRTLMGEAFF.

V is TRBV15 and J is TRBJ1-6; possible D gene TRBD1, 5 bases. CDR1 and CDR2 (germline): LNHNV, YYDKDF (reference sequence). V was trimmed by 8 bases and J by 0 bases, leaving 14 bases between them. This CDR3 spans 16 amino acids. This CDR3 reads CATGAGKSSYNSPLHF. For the CDR3, the DNA is TGTGCCACCGGGGCAGGGAAGAGCTCCTATAATTCACCCCTCCACTTT.